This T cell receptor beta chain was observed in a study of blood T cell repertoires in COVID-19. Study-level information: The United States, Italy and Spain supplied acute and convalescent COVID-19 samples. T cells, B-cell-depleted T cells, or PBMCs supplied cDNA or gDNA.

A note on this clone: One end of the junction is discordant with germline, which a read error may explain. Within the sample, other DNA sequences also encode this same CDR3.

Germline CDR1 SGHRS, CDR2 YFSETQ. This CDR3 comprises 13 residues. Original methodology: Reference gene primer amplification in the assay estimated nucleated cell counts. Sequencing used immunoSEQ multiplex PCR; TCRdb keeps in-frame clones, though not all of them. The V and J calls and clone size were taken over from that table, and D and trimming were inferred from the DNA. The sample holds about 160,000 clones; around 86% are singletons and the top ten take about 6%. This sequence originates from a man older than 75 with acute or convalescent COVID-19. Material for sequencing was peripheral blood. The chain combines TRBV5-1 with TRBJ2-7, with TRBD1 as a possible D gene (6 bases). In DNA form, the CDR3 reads TGCGCCAGCAGCTGGACAGCTGCCTACGAGCAGTATTTC. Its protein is CASSWTAAYEQYF.